This TCR beta chain was recorded in a study of OX40 agonist ivuxolimab in advanced cancers. The wider study: Partial responses were observed in three patients, of whom one had hepatocellular carcinoma and two had cutaneous melanoma. General study results and limits: Expanded clones were, on average, more numerous in CD8+ T cells than in CD4+.

Details on this clone: Its antigen is unidentified.

Generated by immunoSEQ multiplex PCR, the TCRdb table keeps only in-frame clones and is missing some. This table has 70,000 or so clones, about 82% appearing once. The V end was cut by 4 bases, the J end by 5 bases, with 15 bases between. Looked up from germline, CDR1 is LNHNV and CDR2 is YYDKDF (reference sequence). The CDR3 totals 14 residues. The chain recombines TRBV15 with TRBJ2-7, with TRBD1 as a possible D gene (6 bases). The receptor was isolated from an adult with an advanced solid tumor such as melanoma, head and neck, liver or kidney cancer. The material sequenced was CD4+ or CD8+ T cells sorted from blood, taken in a trial of the OX40 agonist ivuxolimab. In nucleotides, the CDR3 is TGTGCCACCAGCAAACCGGGACATAGCCACGAGCAGTACGTC. It specifies CATSKPGHSHEQYV.